The entry below describes one T cell receptor (beta chain). These data belong to a study of PD-1 blockade in classical Hodgkin lymphoma. Only in-frame clones appear in the TCRdb table, and some are missing; sequencing was by immunoSEQ multiplex PCR. This table has about 50,000 clones, approximately 90% appearing once. CDR1 is SGHKS, CDR2 YYEKEE, per germline (reference sequence). Trimming removed 3 bases from V and 3 bases from J, with 12 bases in between. This CDR3 comprises 14 residues. Every one of the patients relapsed after autologous stem cell transplantation (brentuximab vedotin exposure was variable).

This material consisted of peripheral blood mononuclear cells (PBMCs), taken before the second cycle of nivolumab. This chain connects TRBV5-5 to TRBJ1-1; the D is unclear. This receptor was obtained from a human donor with classical Hodgkin lymphoma. As DNA, the CDR3 is TGTGCCAGCAGCTCGACTGAAGGGTACACTGAAGCTTTCTTT. Its protein product is CASSSTEGYTEAFF.